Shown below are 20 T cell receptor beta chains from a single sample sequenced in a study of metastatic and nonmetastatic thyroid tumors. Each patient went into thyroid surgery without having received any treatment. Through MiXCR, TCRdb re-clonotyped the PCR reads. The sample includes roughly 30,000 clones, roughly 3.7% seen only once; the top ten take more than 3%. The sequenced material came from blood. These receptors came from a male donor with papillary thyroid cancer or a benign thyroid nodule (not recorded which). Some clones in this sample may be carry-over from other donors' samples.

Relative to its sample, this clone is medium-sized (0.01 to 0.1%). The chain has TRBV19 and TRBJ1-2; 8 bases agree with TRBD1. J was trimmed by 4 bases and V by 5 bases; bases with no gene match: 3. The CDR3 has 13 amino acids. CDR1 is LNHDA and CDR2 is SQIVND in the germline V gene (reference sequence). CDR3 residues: CASSPDRAYGYTF. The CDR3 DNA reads TGTGCCAGTAGTCCGGACAGGGCCTATGGCTACACCTTC.

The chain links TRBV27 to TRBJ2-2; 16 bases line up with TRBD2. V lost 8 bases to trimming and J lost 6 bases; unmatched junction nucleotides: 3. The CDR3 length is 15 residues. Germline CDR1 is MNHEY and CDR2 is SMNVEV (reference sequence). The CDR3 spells CASRGLAGGPGELFF. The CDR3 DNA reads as TGTGCCAGCCGGGGACTAGCGGGAGGGCCCGGGGAGCTGTTTTTT.

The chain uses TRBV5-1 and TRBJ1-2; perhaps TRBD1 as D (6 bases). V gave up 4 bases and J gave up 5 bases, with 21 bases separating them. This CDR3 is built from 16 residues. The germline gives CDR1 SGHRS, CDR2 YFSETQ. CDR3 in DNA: TGCGCCAGCAGCATCTCACAACCGGGACAAATATATGGCTACACCTTC. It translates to CASSISQPGQIYGYTF. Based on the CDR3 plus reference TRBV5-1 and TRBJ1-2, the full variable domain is KAGVTQTPRYLIKTRGQQVTLSCSPISGHRSVSWYQQTPGQGLQFLFEYFSETQRNKGNFPGRFSGRQFSNSRSEMNVSTLELGDSALYLCASSISQPGQIYGYTFGSGTRLTVV.

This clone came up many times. CDR3 sequence (DNA): TGTGCCAGCAGAGATCGGCTTCAGGGGAACTATGGCTACACCTTC. Protein product: CASRDRLQGNYGYTF. The chain uses TRBV6-1 and TRBJ1-2; D is perhaps TRBD1 (6 bases). V was trimmed by 6 bases and J by 2 bases, leaving 16 bases between them. Germline-derived CDR1 and CDR2 are MNHNS and SASEGT. This CDR3 has 15 residues.

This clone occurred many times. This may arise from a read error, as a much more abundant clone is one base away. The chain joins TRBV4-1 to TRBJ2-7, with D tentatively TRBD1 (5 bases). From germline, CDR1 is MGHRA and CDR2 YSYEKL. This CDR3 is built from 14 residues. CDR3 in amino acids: CASGQGRGSYEQYF. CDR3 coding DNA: TGCGCCAGCGGCCAAGGAAGGGGCTCCTACGAGCAGTACTTC.

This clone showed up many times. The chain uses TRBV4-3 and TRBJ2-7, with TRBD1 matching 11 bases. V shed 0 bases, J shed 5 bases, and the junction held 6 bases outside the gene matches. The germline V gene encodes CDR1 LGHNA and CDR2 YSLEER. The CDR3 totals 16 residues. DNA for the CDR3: TGCGCCAGCAGCCAAGATCAGGGGACAGGGGGGAACGAGCAGTACTTC. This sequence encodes CASSQDQGTGGNEQYF.

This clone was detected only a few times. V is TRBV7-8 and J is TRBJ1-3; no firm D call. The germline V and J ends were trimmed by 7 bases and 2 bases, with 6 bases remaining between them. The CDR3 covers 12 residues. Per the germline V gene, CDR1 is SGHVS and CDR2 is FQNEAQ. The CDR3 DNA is TGTGCCAGCAAAACGACTGGAAACACCATATATTTT. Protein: CASKTTGNTIYF.

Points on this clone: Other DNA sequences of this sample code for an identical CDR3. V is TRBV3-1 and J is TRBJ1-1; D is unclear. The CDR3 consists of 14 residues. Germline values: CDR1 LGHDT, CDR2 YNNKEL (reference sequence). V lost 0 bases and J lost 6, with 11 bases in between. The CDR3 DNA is TGTGCCAGCAGCCAAGACGGCTCCCGGTCTGAAGCTTTCTTT. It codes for CASSQDGSRSEAFF.

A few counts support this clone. The CDR3 nucleotides are TGCAGTGCTAGCGTGACCGGGGAGCTGTTTTTT. This codes for CSASVTGELFF. This chain connects TRBV20-1 to TRBJ2-2; D remains ambiguous. Germline CDR1 and CDR2: DFQATT and SNEGSKA (reference sequence). V lost 3 bases and J lost 5, with 4 bases in between. CDR3 length: 11 residues.

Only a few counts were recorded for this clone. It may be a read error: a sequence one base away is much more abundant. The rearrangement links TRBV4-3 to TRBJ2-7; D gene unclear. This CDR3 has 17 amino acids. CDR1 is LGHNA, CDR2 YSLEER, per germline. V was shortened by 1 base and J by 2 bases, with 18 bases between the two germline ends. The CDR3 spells CASSQGWSWQMAYEQYF. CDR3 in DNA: TGCGCCAGCAGCCAAGGCTGGTCCTGGCAGATGGCCTACGAGCAGTACTTC.

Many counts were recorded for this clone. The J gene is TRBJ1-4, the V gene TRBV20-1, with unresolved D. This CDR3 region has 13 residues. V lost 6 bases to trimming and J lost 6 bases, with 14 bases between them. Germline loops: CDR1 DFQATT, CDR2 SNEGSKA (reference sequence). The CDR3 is CSAPENLDEKLFF. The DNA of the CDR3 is TGCAGTGCCCCGGAGAACCTAGATGAAAAACTGTTTTTT.

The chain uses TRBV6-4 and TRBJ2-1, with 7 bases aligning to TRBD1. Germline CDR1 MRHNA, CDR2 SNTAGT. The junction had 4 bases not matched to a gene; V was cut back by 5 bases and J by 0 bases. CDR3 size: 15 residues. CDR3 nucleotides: TGTGCCAGCAGTCCCACAGGGGACTCCTACAATGAGCAGTTCTTC. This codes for CASSPTGDSYNEQFF.

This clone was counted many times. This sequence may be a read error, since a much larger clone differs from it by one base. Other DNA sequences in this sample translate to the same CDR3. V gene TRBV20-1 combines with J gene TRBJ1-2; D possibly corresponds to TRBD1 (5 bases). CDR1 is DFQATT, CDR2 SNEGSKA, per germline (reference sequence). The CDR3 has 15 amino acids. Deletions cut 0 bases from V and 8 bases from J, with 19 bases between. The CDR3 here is CSARDPGQGLRGYTF. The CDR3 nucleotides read TGCAGTGCTAGAGATCCGGGGCAGGGATTGCGCGGCTACACCTTC.

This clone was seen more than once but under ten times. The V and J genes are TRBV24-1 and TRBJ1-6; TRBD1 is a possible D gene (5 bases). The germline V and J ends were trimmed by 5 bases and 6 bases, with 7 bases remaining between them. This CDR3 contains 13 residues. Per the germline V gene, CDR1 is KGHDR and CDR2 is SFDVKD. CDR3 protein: CATSAGTNSPLHF. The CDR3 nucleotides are TGTGCCACCAGTGCAGGGACTAATTCACCCCTCCACTTT.

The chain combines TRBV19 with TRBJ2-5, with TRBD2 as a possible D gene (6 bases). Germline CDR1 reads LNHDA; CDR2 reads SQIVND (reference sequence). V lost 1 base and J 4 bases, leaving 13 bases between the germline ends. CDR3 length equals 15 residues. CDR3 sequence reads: CASSIGARRAETQYF. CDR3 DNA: TGTGCCAGTAGTATAGGAGCCAGGAGGGCAGAGACCCAGTACTTC.

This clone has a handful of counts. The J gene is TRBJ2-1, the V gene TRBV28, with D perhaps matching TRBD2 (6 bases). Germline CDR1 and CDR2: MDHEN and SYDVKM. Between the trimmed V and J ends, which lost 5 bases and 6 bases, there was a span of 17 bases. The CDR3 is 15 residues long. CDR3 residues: CASSPRGGESNEQFF. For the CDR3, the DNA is TGTGCCAGCAGTCCGCGGGGCGGTGAGAGCAATGAGCAGTTCTTC.

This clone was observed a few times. CDR3 residues: CASSERPDTQYF. CDR3 DNA sequence: TGTGCCAGCAGTGAGCGGCCAGATACGCAGTATTTT. The rearrangement links TRBV2 to TRBJ2-3; D not resolved. This CDR3 contains 12 residues. Deletions cut 3 bases from V and 4 bases from J, with 5 bases between. Germline V CDR1 and CDR2: SNHLY, FYNNEI.

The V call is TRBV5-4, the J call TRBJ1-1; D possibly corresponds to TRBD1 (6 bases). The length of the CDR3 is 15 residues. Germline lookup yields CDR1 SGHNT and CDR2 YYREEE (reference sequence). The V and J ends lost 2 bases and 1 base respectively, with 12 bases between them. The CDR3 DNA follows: TGTGCCAGCAGCTTTAGTGGGGGCGCGAACACTGAAGCTTTCTTT. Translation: CASSFSGGANTEAFF.

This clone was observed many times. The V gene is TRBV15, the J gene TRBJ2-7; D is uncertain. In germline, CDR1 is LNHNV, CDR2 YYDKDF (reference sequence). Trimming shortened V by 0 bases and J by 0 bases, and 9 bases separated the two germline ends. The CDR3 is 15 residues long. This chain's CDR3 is CATSRDTVFSYEQYF. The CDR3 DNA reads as TGTGCCACCAGCAGAGATACAGTTTTCTCCTACGAGCAGTACTTC.

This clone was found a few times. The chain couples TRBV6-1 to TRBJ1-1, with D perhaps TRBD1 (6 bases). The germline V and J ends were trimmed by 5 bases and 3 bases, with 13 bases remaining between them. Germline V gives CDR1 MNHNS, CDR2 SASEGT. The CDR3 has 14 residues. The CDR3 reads CASSPDRWYTEAFF. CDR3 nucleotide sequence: TGTGCCAGCAGTCCGGACAGATGGTACACTGAAGCTTTCTTT.